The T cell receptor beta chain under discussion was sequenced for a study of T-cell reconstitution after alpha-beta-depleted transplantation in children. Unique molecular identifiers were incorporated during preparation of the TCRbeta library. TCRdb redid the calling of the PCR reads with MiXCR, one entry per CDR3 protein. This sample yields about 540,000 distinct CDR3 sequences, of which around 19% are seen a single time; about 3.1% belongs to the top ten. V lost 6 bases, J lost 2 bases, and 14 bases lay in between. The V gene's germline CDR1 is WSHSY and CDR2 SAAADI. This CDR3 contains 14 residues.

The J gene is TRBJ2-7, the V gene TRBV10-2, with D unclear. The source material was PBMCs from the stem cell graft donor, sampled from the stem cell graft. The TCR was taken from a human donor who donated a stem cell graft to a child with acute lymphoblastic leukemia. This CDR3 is CASRSPSNPYEQYF. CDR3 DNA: TGCGCCAGCAGGTCCCCCAGCAACCCCTACGAGCAGTACTTC.